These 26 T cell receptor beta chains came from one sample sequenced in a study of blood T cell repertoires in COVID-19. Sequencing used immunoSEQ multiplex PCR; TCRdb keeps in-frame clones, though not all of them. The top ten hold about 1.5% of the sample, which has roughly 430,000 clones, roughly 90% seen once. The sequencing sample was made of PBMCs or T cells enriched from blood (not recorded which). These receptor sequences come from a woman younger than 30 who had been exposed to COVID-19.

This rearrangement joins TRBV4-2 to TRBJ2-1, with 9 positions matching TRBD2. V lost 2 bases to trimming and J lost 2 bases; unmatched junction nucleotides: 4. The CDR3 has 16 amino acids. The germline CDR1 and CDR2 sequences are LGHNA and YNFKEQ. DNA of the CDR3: TGTGCCAGCAGCCAACTTAGCGGGGGACCCTACAATGAGCAGTTCTTC. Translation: CASSQLSGGPYNEQFF.

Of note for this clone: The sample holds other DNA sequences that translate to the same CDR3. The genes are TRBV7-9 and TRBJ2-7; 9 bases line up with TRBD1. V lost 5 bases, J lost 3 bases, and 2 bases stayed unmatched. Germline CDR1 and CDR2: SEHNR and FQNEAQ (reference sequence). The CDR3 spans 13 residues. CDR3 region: CASSLTGGYEQYF. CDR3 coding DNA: TGTGCCAGCAGCCTGACAGGGGGCTACGAGCAGTACTTC.

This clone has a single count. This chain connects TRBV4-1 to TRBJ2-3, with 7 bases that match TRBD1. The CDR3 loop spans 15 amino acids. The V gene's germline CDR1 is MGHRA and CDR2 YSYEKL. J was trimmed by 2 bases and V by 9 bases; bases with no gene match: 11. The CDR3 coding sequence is TGCGCCAGTTGCCGAACCGGGACAGCCACAGATACGCAGTATTTT. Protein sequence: CASCRTGTATDTQYF.

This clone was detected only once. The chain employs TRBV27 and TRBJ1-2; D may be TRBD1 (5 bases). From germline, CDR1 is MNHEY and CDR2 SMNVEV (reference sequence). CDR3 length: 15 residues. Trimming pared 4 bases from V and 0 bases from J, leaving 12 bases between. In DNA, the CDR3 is TGTGCCAGCAGTTCAGCAGGGTTATCTAACTATGGCTACACCTTC. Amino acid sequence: CASSSAGLSNYGYTF.

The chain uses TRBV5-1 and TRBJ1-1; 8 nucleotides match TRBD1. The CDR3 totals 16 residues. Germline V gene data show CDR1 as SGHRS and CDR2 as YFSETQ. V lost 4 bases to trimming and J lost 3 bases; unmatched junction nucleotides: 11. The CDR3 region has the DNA TGCGCCAGCAGCGGGACCCCAGGGGGCTCGGACACTGAAGCTTTCTTT. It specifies CASSGTPGGSDTEAFF.

As DNA, the CDR3 is TGCGCCAGCAGCCACCAGGGACAGAGGAACACCGGGGAGCTGTTTTTT. Amino acid sequence: CASSHQGQRNTGELFF. The chain employs TRBV4-1 and TRBJ2-2; 7 bases align to TRBD1. The length of the CDR3 is 16 residues. After removal of 3 bases from V and 1 base from J, the junction contained 5 bases not matched to a gene. CDR1 MGHRA and CDR2 YSYEKL come from the germline V gene.

The CDR3 sequence: CASTGGGPNNEQFF. The CDR3 region has the DNA TGTGCCAGCACGGGGGGAGGGCCTAACAATGAGCAGTTCTTC. The V call is TRBV28, the J call TRBJ2-1; 7 nucleotides match TRBD2. V shed 7 bases, J shed 5 bases, and the junction held 8 bases outside the gene matches. The CDR3 has 14 amino acids. The germline V gene has CDR1 MDHEN and CDR2 SYDVKM.

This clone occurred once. The chain's CDR3 is CASKQTQSTDTQYF. In DNA, the CDR3 is TGTGCCAGCAAGCAGACTCAAAGCACAGATACGCAGTATTTT. V usage is TRBV6-5 and J usage is TRBJ2-3; D is undetermined. The V gene lost 7 bases and the J gene lost 0 bases, with 11 bases spanning the gap. CDR1 and CDR2 (germline): MNHEY, SVGAGI. The CDR3 spans 14 residues.

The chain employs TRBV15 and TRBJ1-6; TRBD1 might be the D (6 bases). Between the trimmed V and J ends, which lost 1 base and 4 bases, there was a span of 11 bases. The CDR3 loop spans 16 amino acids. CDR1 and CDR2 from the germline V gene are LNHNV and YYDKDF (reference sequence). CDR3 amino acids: CATSRGFGQYNSPLHF. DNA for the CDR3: TGTGCCACCAGCAGAGGGTTTGGACAGTATAATTCACCCCTCCACTTT. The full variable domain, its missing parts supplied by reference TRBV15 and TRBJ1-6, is DAMVIQNPRYQVTQFGKPVTLSCSQTLNHNVMYWYQQKSSQAPKLLFHYYDKDFNNEADTPDNFQSRRPNTSFCFLDIRSPGLGDTAMYLCATSRGFGQYNSPLHFGNGTRLTVT.

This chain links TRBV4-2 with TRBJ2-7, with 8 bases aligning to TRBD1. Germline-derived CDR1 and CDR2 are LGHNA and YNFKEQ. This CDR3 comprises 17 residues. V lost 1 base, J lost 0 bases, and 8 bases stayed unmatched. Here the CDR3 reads CASSQALDRGSSYEQYF. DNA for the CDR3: TGTGCCAGCAGCCAAGCGCTTGACAGGGGCAGCTCCTACGAGCAGTACTTC.

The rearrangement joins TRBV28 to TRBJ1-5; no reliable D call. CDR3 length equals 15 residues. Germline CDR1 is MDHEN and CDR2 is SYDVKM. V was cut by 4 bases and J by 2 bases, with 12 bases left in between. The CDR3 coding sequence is TGTGCCAGCAGTTCCCTAGCGGATGGCAATCAGCCCCAGCATTTT. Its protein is CASSSLADGNQPQHF.

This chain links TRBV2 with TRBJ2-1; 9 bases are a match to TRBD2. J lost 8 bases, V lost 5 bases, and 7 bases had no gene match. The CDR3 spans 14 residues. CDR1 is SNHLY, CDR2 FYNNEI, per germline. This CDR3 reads CASSLRTSVDEQFF. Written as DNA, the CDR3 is TGTGCCAGCAGTCTTCGGACTAGCGTGGATGAGCAGTTCTTC. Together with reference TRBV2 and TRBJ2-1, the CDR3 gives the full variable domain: EPEVTQTPSHQVTQMGQEVILRCVPISNHLYFYWYRQILGQKVEFLVSFYNNEISEKSEIFDDQFSVERPDGSNFTLKIRSTKLEDSAMYFCASSLRTSVDEQFFGPGTRLTVL.

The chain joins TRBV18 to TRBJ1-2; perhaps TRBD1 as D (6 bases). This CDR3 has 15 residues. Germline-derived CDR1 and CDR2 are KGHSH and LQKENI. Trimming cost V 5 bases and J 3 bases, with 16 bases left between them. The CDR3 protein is CASSDIPGEYYGYTF. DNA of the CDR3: TGTGCCAGCTCAGATATCCCAGGGGAGTACTATGGCTACACCTTC.

Here the CDR3 reads CASSVVSDRGSGNTIYF. CDR3 nucleotides: TGTGCCAGCAGCGTAGTGTCGGACAGAGGCTCTGGAAACACCATATATTTT. This rearrangement joins TRBV9 to TRBJ1-3, with D possibly TRBD1 on 6 matching bases. The ends were cut back, 0 bases at V and 0 bases at J, with 13 bases in the middle. Germline values: CDR1 SGDLS, CDR2 YYNGEE. CDR3 size: 17 residues.

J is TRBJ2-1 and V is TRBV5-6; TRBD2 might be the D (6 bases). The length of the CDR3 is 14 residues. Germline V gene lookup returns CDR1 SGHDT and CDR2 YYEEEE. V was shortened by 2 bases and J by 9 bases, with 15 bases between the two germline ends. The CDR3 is CASSLGLALGEQFF. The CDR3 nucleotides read TGTGCCAGCAGCTTAGGGCTAGCGCTCGGTGAGCAGTTCTTC.

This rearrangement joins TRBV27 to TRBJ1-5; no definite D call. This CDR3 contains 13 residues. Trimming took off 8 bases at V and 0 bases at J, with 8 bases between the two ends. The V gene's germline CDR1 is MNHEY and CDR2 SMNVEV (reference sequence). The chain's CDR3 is CASGGHSNQPQHF. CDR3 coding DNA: TGTGCCAGCGGTGGGCATAGCAATCAGCCCCAGCATTTT.

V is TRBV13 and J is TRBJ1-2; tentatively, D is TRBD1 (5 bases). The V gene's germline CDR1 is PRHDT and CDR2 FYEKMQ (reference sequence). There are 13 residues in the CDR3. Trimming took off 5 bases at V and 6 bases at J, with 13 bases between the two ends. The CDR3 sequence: CASSPRRVDGYTF. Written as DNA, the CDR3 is TGTGCCAGCAGCCCGCGCAGGGTGGATGGCTACACCTTC.

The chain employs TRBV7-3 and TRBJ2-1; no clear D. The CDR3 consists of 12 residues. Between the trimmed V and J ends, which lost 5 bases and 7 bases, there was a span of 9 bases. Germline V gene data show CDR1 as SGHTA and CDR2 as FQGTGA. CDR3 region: CASSDGVNEQFF. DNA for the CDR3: TGTGCCAGCAGCGACGGAGTAAATGAGCAGTTCTTC.

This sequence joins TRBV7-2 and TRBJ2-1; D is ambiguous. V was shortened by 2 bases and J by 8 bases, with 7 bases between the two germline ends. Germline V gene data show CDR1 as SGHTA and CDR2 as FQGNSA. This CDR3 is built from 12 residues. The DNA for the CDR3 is TGTGCCAGCAGCTTAATTGGCTATGAGCAGTTCTTC. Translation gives CASSLIGYEQFF.

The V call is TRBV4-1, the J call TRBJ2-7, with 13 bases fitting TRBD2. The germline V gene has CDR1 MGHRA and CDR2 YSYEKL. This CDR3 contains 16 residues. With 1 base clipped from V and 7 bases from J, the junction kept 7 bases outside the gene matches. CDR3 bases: TGCGCCAGCAGCCAAGTTGGACTAGCGGGGGACGGAGAGCAGTACTTC. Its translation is CASSQVGLAGDGEQYF.

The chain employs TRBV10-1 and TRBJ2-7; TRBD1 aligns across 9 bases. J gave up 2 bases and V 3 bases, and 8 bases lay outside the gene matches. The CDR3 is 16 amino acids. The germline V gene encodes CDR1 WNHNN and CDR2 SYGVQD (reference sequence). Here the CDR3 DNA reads TGCGCCAGCAGTGAAAATTACGGACAGGGGACCTACGAGCAGTACTTC. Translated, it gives CASSENYGQGTYEQYF.

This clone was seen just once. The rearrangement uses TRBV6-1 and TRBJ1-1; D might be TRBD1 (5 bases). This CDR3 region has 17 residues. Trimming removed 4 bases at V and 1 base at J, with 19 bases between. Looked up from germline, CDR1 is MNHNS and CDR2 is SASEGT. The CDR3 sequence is CASSVRFGGTGNTEAFF. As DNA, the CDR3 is TGTGCCAGCAGTGTTAGGTTTGGGGGGACGGGGAACACTGAAGCTTTCTTT.

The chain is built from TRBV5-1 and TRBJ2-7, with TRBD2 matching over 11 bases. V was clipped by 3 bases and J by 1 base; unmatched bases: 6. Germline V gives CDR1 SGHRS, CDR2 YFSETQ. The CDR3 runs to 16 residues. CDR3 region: CASSSMTSGASYEQYF. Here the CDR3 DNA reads TGCGCCAGCAGCTCTATGACTAGCGGGGCTTCCTACGAGCAGTACTTC.

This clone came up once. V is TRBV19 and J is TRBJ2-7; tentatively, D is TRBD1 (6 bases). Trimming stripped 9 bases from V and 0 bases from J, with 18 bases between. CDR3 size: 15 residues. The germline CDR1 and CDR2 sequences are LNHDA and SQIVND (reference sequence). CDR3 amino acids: CASSPGTPSSYEQYF. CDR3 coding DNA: TGTGCCAGCTCACCCGGGACACCATCCTCCTACGAGCAGTACTTC.

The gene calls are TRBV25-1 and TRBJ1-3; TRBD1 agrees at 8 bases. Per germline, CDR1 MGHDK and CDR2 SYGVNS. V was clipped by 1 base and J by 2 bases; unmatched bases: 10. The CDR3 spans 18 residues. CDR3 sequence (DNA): TGTGCCAGCAGTGAATTCGGACAGGGCAAGGAGGCTGGAAACACCATATATTTT. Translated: CASSEFGQGKEAGNTIYF. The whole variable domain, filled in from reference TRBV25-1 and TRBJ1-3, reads EADIYQTPRYLVIGTGKKITLECSQTMGHDKMYWYQQDPGMELHLIHYSYGVNSTEKGDLSSESTVSRIRTEHFPLTLESARPSHTSQYLCASSEFGQGKEAGNTIYFGEGSWLTVV.

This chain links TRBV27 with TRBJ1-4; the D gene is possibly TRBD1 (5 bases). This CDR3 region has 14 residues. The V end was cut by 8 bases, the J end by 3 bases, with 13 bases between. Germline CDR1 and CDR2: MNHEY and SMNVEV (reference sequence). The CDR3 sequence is CASGKGLANEKLFF. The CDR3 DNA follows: TGTGCCAGCGGAAAGGGGCTGGCTAATGAAAAACTGTTTTTT. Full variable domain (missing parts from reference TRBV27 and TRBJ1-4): EAQVTQNPRYLITVTGKKLTVTCSQNMNHEYMSWYRQDPGLGLRQIYYSMNVEVTDKGDVPEGYKVSRKEKRNFPLILESPSPNQTSLYFCASGKGLANEKLFFGSGTQLSVL.